A single sample is the source of the 5 T cell receptor beta chains below, sequenced in a study of T cell changes during pregnancy in multiple sclerosis. Only in-frame clones appear in the TCRdb table, and some are missing; sequencing was by immunoSEQ multiplex PCR. There are some 59,000 clones in the sample; roughly 87% occur only once, and about 2.3% lies in the top ten. The sample in question was peripheral blood, obtained in the first trimester of pregnancy. The receptors were sampled from a female donor with multiple sclerosis, enrolled in a pregnancy study.

This clone was observed a handful of times. V and J are TRBV5-6 and TRBJ1-1, with D uncertain. V lost 0 bases, J lost 7 bases, and 7 bases lay in between. This CDR3 is 12 amino acids long. Germline V gives CDR1 SGHDT, CDR2 YYEEEE. DNA for the CDR3: TGTGCCAGCAGCTTGGGCAGGCTTGAAGCTTTCTTT. Its protein is CASSLGRLEAFF.

V is TRBV6-4 and J is TRBJ1-2, with a possible D match to TRBD1 (5 bases). Trimming pared 0 bases from V and 9 bases from J, leaving 14 bases between. CDR3 length equals 14 residues. CDR1 is MRHNA and CDR2 is SNTAGT in the germline V gene. The CDR3 DNA follows: TGTGCCAGCAGTGACTCCTCCTCAGGGAAGCGCTACACCTTC. Its protein is CASSDSSSGKRYTF.

The rearrangement links TRBV5-1 to TRBJ1-1, with 7 bases matching TRBD1. The CDR3 spans 14 residues. Looked up from germline, CDR1 is SGHRS and CDR2 is YFSETQ. V shed 1 base, J shed 2 bases, and the junction held 2 bases outside the gene matches. DNA for the CDR3: TGCGCCAGCAGCTTGAGGGACAGCAACACTGAAGCTTTCTTT. The encoded protein is CASSLRDSNTEAFF.

The rearrangement links TRBV4-1 to TRBJ2-7; D unresolved. Trimming took off 0 bases at V and 3 bases at J, with 3 bases between the two ends. From germline, CDR1 is MGHRA and CDR2 YSYEKL. The CDR3 sequence is 12 residues long. In DNA, the CDR3 is TGCGCCAGCAGCCAAGACGGCTACGAGCAGTACTTC. Its translation is CASSQDGYEQYF.

This chain links TRBV19 with TRBJ2-4; 7 positions match TRBD2. The CDR3 consists of 14 residues. Unmatched junction bases numbered 7, after V lost 3 bases and J lost 8 bases. Germline-derived CDR1 and CDR2 are LNHDA and SQIVND (reference sequence). The CDR3 is CASSIWGGEDIQYF. The CDR3, as DNA: TGTGCCAGTAGTATTTGGGGGGGGGAGGACATTCAGTACTTC.